These T cell receptor beta chains were read from a single sample in a study of CXCR4 blockade with PD-1 therapy in pancreatic cancer. The table came from immunoSEQ multiplex PCR; TCRdb's copy has only in-frame clones and leaves some out. The sample shows over 4,500 clones, 57% of them seen only once. The sequenced sample consisted of tumor tissue. The receptors here all came from a human donor with pancreatic ductal adenocarcinoma. CDR3s include the opening cysteine and the closing phenylalanine or tryptophan. The D gene is left open where the match is weak. A clone size is listed for some rows: how often the clone was seen (once, few, many), or a class if it is expanded.

TRBJ2-5 few TRBV5-1 - CASTPGVAPQETQYF TGCGCCAGCACCCCCGGAGTCGCTCCCCAAGAGACCCAGTACTTC
TRBJ1-1 once TRBV18 - CASSPPSLGTEAFF TGTGCCAGCTCACCACCGAGCCTGGGCACTGAAGCTTTCTTT
TRBJ2-7 - TRBV28 - CASNFEGDDEQYF TGTGCCAGCAACTTCGAGGGGGACGACGAGCAGTACTTC
TRBJ2-4 few TRBV6-1 - CASSEALKLAKNIQYF TGTGCCAGCAGTGAAGCGCTGAAGCTAGCCAAAAACATTCAGTACTTC
TRBJ1-1 - TRBV19 - CASSIRGVPEAFF TGTGCCAGTAGTATTAGGGGAGTGCCTGAAGCTTTCTTT
TRBJ1-1 - TRBV18 - CASSPGHSNTEAFF TGTGCCAGCTCACCAGGGCACTCAAACACTGAAGCTTTCTTT
TRBJ2-5 few TRBV6-8 - CASGWRQETQYF TGTGCCAGCGGGTGGAGGCAAGAGACCCAGTACTTC
TRBJ2-7 once TRBV23-1 - CATPKRGSYEQYF TGCGCCACCCCAAAACGAGGTTCCTACGAGCAGTACTTC
TRBJ2-2 - TRBV29-1 - CSVEDRDGPPARGELFF TGCAGCGTTGAAGATCGGGACGGGCCCCCGGCGAGGGGGGAGCTGTTTTTT
TRBJ2-1 few TRBV29-1 TRBD2 CSVESPERESYNEQFF TGCAGCGTTGAATCCCCGGAGCGGGAGTCCTACAATGAGCAGTTCTTC
TRBJ2-2 - TRBV18 TRBD2 CASSPQAGSAGELFF TGTGCCAGCTCACCACAAGCGGGATCTGCTGGGGAGCTGTTTTTT
TRBJ1-5 - TRBV6-8 - CASSAEQGMSKYSNQPQHF TGTGCCAGCAGTGCAGAACAGGGAATGAGTAAGTATAGCAATCAGCCCCAGCATTTT
TRBJ2-1 - TRBV18 TRBD1 CASSLTQGAGNEQFF TGTGCCAGCTCACTAACACAGGGGGCAGGGAATGAGCAGTTCTTC
TRBJ2-4 few TRBV30 - CAWSALLGYGAKNIQYF TGTGCCTGGAGTGCCCTCCTGGGTTACGGTGCCAAAAACATTCAGTACTTC
TRBJ2-1 - TRBV10-3 - CAISESAPRTDNEQFF TGTGCCATCAGTGAGTCGGCCCCCCGTACAGACAATGAGCAGTTCTTC
TRBJ2-3 - TRBV19 - CASSIDGAGDTQYF TGTGCCAGTAGTATCGATGGGGCGGGAGATACGCAGTATTTT
TRBJ2-6 few TRBV6-8 - CASSSFGPPGANVLTF TGTGCCAGCAGTTCCTTTGGGCCTCCTGGGGCCAACGTCCTGACTTTC
TRBJ2-1 - TRBV29-1 - CSVEDSLFGHEQFF TGCAGCGTTGAAGACTCACTCTTTGGACATGAGCAGTTCTTC
TRBJ2-2 few TRBV6-8 - CASNEDRQGELFF TGTGCCAGCAATGAGGACCGGCAGGGGGAGCTGTTTTTT
TRBJ2-4 - TRBV28 - CASSSRETGTFKNIQYF TGTGCCAGCAGTTCTAGGGAGACCGGGACATTCAAAAACATTCAGTACTTC
TRBJ2-5 - TRBV30 - CAWSKRGRVETQYF TGTGCCTGGAGTAAACGCGGACGGGTCGAGACCCAGTACTTC
TRBJ2-7 few TRBV6-8 TRBD2 CASTKGLAGAEQYF TGTGCCAGCACCAAGGGACTAGCGGGAGCCGAGCAGTACTTC
TRBJ2-2 few TRBV2 TRBD2 CASRTSGGNTGELFF TGTGCCAGCAGGACTAGCGGGGGGAACACCGGGGAGCTGTTTTTT
TRBJ1-1 few TRBV15 - CATSRERTLNTEAFF TGTGCCACCAGCAGAGAGAGGACACTGAACACTGAAGCTTTCTTT
TRBJ2-5 few TRBV11-3 - CASSQVPGAETQYF TGTGCCAGCAGCCAAGTCCCGGGTGCGGAGACCCAGTACTTC
TRBJ2-7 - TRBV6-9 - CASSNLYEQYF TGTGCCAGCTCGAACCTATACGAGCAGTACTTC
TRBJ2-1 - TRBV12-5 TRBD2 CASEVSGTRGNEQFF TGTGCCTCTGAAGTTAGCGGGACTCGAGGGAATGAGCAGTTCTTC
TRBJ2-7 - TRBV11-3 - CASNRGGNSYEQYF TGTGCCAGCAATAGGGGGGGGAACTCCTACGAGCAGTACTTC
TRBJ2-2 - TRBV29-1 - CSVEDLSGELFF TGCAGCGTTGAAGACTTATCCGGGGAGCTGTTTTTT
TRBJ2-5 - TRBV18 - CASSGQQETQYF TGTGCCAGCTCAGGACAGCAAGAGACCCAGTACTTC
TRBJ1-3 few TRBV9 - CASSEETSISGNTIYF TGTGCCAGCAGTGAAGAGACTTCCATCTCTGGAAACACCATATATTTT
TRBJ2-7 - TRBV28 - CASSWVSYEQYF TGTGCCAGCAGTTGGGTTAGCTACGAGCAGTACTTC
TRBJ1-5 medium-sized TRBV16 TRBD1 CASSQLGTGSDQPQHF TGTGCCAGCAGCCAACTCGGGACAGGGTCGGATCAGCCCCAGCATTTT
TRBJ2-1 - TRBV15 TRBD2 CATSREREANEQFF TGTGCCACCAGCAGAGAGCGGGAGGCCAATGAGCAGTTCTTC
TRBJ1-4 - TRBV29-1 - CSVGEGPEEKLFF TGCAGCGTTGGTGAGGGTCCGGAGGAAAAACTGTTTTTT
TRBJ2-3 few TRBV4-1 - CASSRDSFTDTQYF TGCGCCAGCAGCCGAGACTCGTTCACAGATACGCAGTATTTT
TRBJ2-1 once TRBV19 TRBD2 CASSPRAPLAGIYNEQFF TGTGCCAGTAGTCCGAGGGCCCCTCTAGCGGGTATATACAATGAGCAGTTCTTC
TRBJ2-6 - TRBV6-8 TRBD1 CAIRGTGVYSGANVLTF TGTGCCATCAGAGGGACAGGGGTTTACTCTGGGGCCAACGTCCTGACTTTC
TRBJ2-3 - TRBV5-1 TRBD2 CASSLSSGSADTQYF TGCGCCAGCAGCTTGTCTAGCGGGAGCGCAGATACGCAGTATTTT
TRBJ2-3 - TRBV29-1 - CSVEYGARNTDTQYF TGCAGCGTTGAATACGGGGCGCGGAACACAGATACGCAGTATTTT
TRBJ1-1 - TRBV19 - CASSNRLTGGNTEAFF TGTGCCAGTAGTAACAGGCTTACGGGGGGTAACACTGAAGCTTTCTTT
TRBJ2-1 few TRBV6-8 - CASRAGTDSYNEQFF TGTGCCAGCAGGGCCGGGACTGACTCATACAATGAGCAGTTCTTC